This T cell receptor beta chain was obtained from a study of regulatory T cells in long-lasting Graves disease. Germline V CDR1 and CDR2: SGDLS, YYNGEE. This CDR3 is 14 amino acids long. Trimming removed 3 bases at V and 2 bases at J, with 11 bases between. The time point here: newly diagnosed GD, antithyroid drugs for less than 3 months. PBMC RNA served as the TCR library source. This clonotype appeared many times. The target antigen is unknown. Regarding the study as a whole: Persistent patients shared fewer than 3,500 public clonotypes among themselves. Newly diagnosed patients shared fewer, at roughly 900.

The authors built TCR beta libraries using iRepertoire HTBI primers and Arm-PCR of CDR3 regions. TCRdb independently ran MiXCR on the multiplex PCR reads; one entry per CDR3 protein. This sample has some 370,000 distinct CDR3 sequences, with approximately 12% found just once. These sequences were also reported in another study, on T cells in Graves' hyperthyroidism and ophthalmopathy.

The chain combines TRBV9 with TRBJ1-1; unclear D gene. The sequence derives from a woman aged 18-29 years with Graves disease. The starting material was peripheral blood mononuclear cells (PBMCs), obtained at new diagnosis, from a patient treated with antithyroid drugs. The CDR3 DNA reads TGTGCCAGCAGCGCTCGACCCCTAAACACTGAAGCTTTCTTT. Protein product: CASSARPLNTEAFF.